This TCR beta chain was sequenced for a study of memory CD4+ T cells and cytomegalovirus serostatus. Study conclusions and caveats: 67 of 164 known CMV-associated TCRbeta sequences appeared in CD4+ memory.

Germline V lookup: CDR1 MNHNS, CDR2 SASEGT. This CDR3 is built from 14 residues. A remark on this clone: Its antigen is not identified. This clone may be a read error of a much larger clone one base away.

The table came from immunoSEQ multiplex PCR; TCRdb's copy has only in-frame clones and leaves some out. The sample shows about 38,000 clones, around 79% of them seen only once. The sort gate was single viable CD3+CD4+CD8-CD45RO+ cells for memory CD4+ T cells. This clonotype was sampled from an adult in good health and CMV-seropositive. The sequencing input was memory CD4+ T cells from blood. The J gene is TRBJ1-2, the V gene TRBV6-1, with TRBD1 as a possible D gene (6 bases). CDR3 sequence: CASSEGTVNYDYTF. The CDR3 DNA reads TGTGCCAGCAGTGAAGGGACAGTTAACTATGACTACACCTTC.